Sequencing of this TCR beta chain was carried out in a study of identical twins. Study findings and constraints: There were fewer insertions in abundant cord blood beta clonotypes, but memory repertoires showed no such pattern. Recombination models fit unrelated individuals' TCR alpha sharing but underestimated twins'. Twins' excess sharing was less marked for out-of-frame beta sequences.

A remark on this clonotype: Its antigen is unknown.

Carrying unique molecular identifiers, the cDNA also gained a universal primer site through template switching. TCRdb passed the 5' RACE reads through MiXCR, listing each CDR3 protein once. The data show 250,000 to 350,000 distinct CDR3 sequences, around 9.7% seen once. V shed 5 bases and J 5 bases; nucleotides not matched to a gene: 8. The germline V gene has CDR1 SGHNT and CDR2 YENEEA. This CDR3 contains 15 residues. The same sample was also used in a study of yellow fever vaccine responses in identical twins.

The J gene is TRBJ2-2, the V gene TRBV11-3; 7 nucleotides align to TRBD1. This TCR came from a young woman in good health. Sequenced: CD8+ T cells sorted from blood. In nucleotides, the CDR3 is TGTGCCAGCAGCGCCCAAACGGGACAGACCGGGGAGCTGTTTTTT. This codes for CASSAQTGQTGELFF.